This TCR beta chain comes out of a study of regulatory T cells in long-lasting Graves disease. Notes on the study in general: Persistent disease preferred TRBV28, TRBJ1-2 and TRBJ2-5.

Arm-PCR of CDR3 regions and iRepertoire HTBI primers were the basis on which TCR beta libraries were built. TCRdb analysed the multiplex PCR reads with MiXCR anew, one entry per CDR3 protein. The sample records 300,000 to 400,000 distinct CDR3 sequences, roughly 18% being singletons. The sample holds a few counts of this clonotype. Its antigen is not identified. As for time point: newly diagnosed GD, antithyroid drugs for less than 3 months. Extracted PBMC RNA gave rise to the TCR library. In Xi'an, China, an endocrinology department was the source of patients. CDR1 and CDR2 from the germline V gene are SQVTM and ANQGSEA. The CDR3 contains 14 residues. Between the trimmed V and J ends, which lost 1 base and 0 bases, there was a span of 4 bases.

This chain uses TRBV29-1 with TRBJ2-6, with D unclear. Sample: peripheral blood mononuclear cells (PBMCs), taken at new diagnosis, from a patient treated with antithyroid drugs. The sequence came from a female donor with Graves disease. The CDR3 nucleotides are TGCAGCGTTGAAGCCGACTCTGGGGCCAACGTCCTGACTTTC. Translated, it gives CSVEADSGANVLTF.